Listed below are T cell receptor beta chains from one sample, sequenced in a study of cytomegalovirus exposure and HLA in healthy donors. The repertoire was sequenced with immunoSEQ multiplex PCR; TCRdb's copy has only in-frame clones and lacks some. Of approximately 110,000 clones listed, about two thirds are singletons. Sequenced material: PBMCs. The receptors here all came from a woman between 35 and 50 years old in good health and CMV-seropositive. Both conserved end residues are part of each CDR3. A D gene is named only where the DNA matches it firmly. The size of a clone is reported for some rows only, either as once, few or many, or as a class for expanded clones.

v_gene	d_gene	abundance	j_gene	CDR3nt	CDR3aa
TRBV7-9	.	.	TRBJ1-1	TGTGCCAGCAGCCAAGGGCGGGGCGCGGGCACTGAAGCTTTCTTT	CASSQGRGAGTEAFF
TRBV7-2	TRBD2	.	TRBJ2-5	TGTGCCAGCAGCCCCAGACTAGCGGATGAGACCCAGTACTTC	CASSPRLADETQYF
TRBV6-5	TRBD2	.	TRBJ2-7	TGTGCCAGCAGCCCTAGCGGGCCGACCTACGAGCAGTACTTC	CASSPSGPTYEQYF
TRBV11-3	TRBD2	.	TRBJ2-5	TGTGCCAGCAGTCTAGCGGGGGGACAAGAGACCCAGTACTTC	CASSLAGGQETQYF
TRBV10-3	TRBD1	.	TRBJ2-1	TGTGCCATCAGTCCGGGACAGGGTCACAATGAGCAGTTCTTC	CAISPGQGHNEQFF
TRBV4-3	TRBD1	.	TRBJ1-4	TGCGCCAGCAGCCAAGAGTGGTTGGGACAGGGGATGACTAATGAAAAACTGTTTTTT	CASSQEWLGQGMTNEKLFF
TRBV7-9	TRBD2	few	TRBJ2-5	TGTGCCAGCAGCTCCCTGGGACTAGCGACGTACCAAGAGACCCAGTACTTC	CASSSLGLATYQETQYF
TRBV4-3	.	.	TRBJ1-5	TGCGCCAGCAGCCAAGATGGAGATCAGCCCCAGCATTTT	CASSQDGDQPQHF
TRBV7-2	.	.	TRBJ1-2	TGTGCCAGCAGCTTGAGGGAAGCCGGCTACACCTTC	CASSLREAGYTF
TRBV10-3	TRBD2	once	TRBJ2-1	TGTGCCATCAAAGCGGGGGATCGAGGCAATGAGCAGTTCTTC	CAIKAGDRGNEQFF
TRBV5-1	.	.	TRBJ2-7	TGCGCCAGCAGCTTGGAAAAGGAGTCTGCCCTCTACGAGCAGTACTTC	CASSLEKESALYEQYF
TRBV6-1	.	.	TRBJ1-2	TGTGCCAGCAGGTACGCGGGGGAAGGTAACTATGGCTACACCTTC	CASRYAGEGNYGYTF
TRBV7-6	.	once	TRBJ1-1	TGTGCCAGCAGCACAGATACACCAACGACTGAAGCTTTCTTT	CASSTDTPTTEAFF
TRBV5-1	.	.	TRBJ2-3	TGCGCCAGCAGCCGTACCGACCCGAGGACAGATACGCAGTATTTT	CASSRTDPRTDTQYF
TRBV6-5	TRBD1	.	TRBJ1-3	TGTGCCAGCACCCCAGGGGGCACTGGAAACACCATATATTTT	CASTPGGTGNTIYF
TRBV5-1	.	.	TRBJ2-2	TGCGCCAGCAGCTTGGCGGACAGAGCCACCGGGGAGCTGTTTTTT	CASSLADRATGELFF
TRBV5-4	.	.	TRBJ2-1	TGTGCCAGCAGCTCCGGGACAAGCCTCTACAATGAGCAGTTCTTC	CASSSGTSLYNEQFF
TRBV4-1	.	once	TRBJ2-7	TGCGCCAGCAGCCAAGCGCAGCAGGGCGAGCAGTACTTC	CASSQAQQGEQYF
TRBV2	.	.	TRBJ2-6	TGTGCCAGCAGTGAAGAACCGGGACTGGGATCTGGGGCCAACGTCCTGACTTTC	CASSEEPGLGSGANVLTF
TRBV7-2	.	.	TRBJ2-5	TGTGCCAGCAGCTTACACTTCCAAGAGACCCAGTACTTC	CASSLHFQETQYF
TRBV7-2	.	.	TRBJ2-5	TGTGCCAGCAGCCCCCTCCGGGGGGAGACCCAGTACTTC	CASSPLRGETQYF
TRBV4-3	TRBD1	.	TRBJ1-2	TGCGCCAGCAGCCAAGAAGGGCAGGGGGCCTATGGCTACACCTTC	CASSQEGQGAYGYTF
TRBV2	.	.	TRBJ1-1	TGTGCCAGCACCCTCAACACAAACACTGAAGCTTTCTTT	CASTLNTNTEAFF
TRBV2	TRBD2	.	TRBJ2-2	TGTGCCAGCGCCACGGGGGGGACCGGGGAGCTGTTTTTT	CASATGGTGELFF
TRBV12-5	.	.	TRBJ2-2	TGTGCTAGTGGTTTGCACAGGAGTTCGAACACCGGGGAGCTGTTTTTT	CASGLHRSSNTGELFF
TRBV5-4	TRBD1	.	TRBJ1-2	TGTGCCAGCAGCTTAATTAACAGGGGGCCGGACTATGGCTACACCTTC	CASSLINRGPDYGYTF
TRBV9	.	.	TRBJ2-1	TGTGCCAGCAGCGTAGGGCAGGGAAACAATGAGCAGTTCTTC	CASSVGQGNNEQFF
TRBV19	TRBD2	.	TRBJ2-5	TGTGCCACTGAAGCGGGGGGGGTACAAGAGACCCAGTACTTC	CATEAGGVQETQYF
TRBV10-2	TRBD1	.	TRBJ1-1	TGCGCCAGCAATCCAACAGGGGTATACACTGAAGCTTTCTTT	CASNPTGVYTEAFF
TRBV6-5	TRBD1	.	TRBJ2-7	TGTGCCAGCAGTTACACCGACAGGGGATCCTACGAGCAGTACTTC	CASSYTDRGSYEQYF